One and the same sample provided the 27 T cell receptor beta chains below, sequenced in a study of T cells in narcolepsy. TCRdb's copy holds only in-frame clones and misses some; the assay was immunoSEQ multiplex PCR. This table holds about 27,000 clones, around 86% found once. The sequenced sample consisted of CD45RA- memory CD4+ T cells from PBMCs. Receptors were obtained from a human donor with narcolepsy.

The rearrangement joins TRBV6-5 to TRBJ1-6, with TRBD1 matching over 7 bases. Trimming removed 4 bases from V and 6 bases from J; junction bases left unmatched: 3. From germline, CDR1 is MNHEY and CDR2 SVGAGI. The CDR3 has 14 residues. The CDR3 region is CASSSGQSNSPLHF. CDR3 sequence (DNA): TGTGCCAGCAGTTCGGGACAGTCTAATTCACCCCTCCACTTT.

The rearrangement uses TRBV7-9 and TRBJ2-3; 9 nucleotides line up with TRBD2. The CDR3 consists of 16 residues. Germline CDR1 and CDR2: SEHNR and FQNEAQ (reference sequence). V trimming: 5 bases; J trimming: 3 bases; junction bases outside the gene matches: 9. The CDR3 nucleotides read TGTGCCAGCAGCCCCCGTGGTAGCGGGGGTACAGATACGCAGTATTTT. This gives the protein CASSPRGSGGTDTQYF.

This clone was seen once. The chain's CDR3 is CASRRTGDNEQFF. In nucleotides, the CDR3 is TGTGCCAGCCGTCGGACCGGGGACAATGAGCAGTTCTTC. The J gene is TRBJ2-1, the V gene TRBV6-4; maybe TRBD2 (5 bases). Germline V gene lookup returns CDR1 MRHNA and CDR2 SNTAGT. The CDR3 sequence is 13 residues long. The V end was cut by 8 bases, the J end by 5 bases, with 13 bases between.

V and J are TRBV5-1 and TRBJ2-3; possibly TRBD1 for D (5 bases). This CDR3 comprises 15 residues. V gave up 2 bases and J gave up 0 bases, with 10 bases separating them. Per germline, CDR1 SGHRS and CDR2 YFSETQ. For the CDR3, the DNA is TGCGCCAGCAGCTTAAGAGGACACAGCACAGATACGCAGTATTTT. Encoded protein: CASSLRGHSTDTQYF. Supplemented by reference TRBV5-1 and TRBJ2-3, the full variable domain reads KAGVTQTPRYLIKTRGQQVTLSCSPISGHRSVSWYQQTPGQGLQFLFEYFSETQRNKGNFPGRFSGRQFSNSRSEMNVSTLELGDSALYLCASSLRGHSTDTQYFGPGTRLTVL.

The CDR3 protein is CASSINRRTEAFF. The CDR3 coding sequence is TGTGCCAGTAGTATAAACAGGCGGACTGAAGCTTTCTTT. The chain carries TRBV19 and TRBJ1-1, with TRBD1 as a possible D gene (5 bases). CDR3 size: 13 residues. Trimming cost V 2 bases and J 5 bases, with 9 bases left between them. Germline CDR1 and CDR2: LNHDA and SQIVND (reference sequence). The variable domain in full, completed from reference TRBV19 and TRBJ1-1, reads DGGITQSPKYLFRKEGQNVTLSCEQNLNHDAMYWYRQDPGQGLRLIYYSQIVNDFQKGDIAEGYSVSREKKESFPLTVTSAQKNPTAFYLCASSINRRTEAFFGQGTRLTVV.

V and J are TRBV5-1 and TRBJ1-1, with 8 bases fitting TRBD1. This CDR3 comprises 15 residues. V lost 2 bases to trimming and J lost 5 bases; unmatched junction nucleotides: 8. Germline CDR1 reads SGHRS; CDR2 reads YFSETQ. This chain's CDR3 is CASSFGATGDTEAFF. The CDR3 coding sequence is TGCGCCAGCAGCTTTGGCGCGACAGGGGATACTGAAGCTTTCTTT.

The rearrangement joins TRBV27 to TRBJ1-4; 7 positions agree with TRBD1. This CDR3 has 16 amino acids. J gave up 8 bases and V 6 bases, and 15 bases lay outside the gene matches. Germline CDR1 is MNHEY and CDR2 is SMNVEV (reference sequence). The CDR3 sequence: CASSPITGAAGEKLFF. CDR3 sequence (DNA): TGTGCCAGCAGCCCAATCACAGGGGCCGCAGGGGAAAAACTGTTTTTT.

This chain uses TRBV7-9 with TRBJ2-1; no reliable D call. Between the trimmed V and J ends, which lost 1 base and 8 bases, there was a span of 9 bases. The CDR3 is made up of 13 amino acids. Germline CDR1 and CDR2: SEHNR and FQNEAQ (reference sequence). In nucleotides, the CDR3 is TGTGCCAGCAGCTTAGATGGCGGCGATGAGCAGTTCTTC. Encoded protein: CASSLDGGDEQFF.

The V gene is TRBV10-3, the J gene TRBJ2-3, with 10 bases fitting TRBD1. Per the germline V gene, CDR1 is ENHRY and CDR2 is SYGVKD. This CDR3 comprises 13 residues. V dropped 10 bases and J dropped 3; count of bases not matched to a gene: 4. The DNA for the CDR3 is TGTGCCAACGGACAGGGGGATACAGATACGCAGTATTTT. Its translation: CANGQGDTDTQYF.

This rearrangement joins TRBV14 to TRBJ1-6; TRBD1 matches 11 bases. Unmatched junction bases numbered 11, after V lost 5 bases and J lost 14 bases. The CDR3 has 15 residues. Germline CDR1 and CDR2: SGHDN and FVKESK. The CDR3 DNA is TGTGCCAGCAGCTCCGGGACAGGGGGACCGGCGACCCTCCACTTT. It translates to CASSSGTGGPATLHF.

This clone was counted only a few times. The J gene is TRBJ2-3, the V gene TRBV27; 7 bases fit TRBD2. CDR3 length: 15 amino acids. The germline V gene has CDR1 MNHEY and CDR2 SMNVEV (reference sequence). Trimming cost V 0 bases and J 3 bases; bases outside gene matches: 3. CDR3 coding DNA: TGTGCCAGCAGTTTATCGGCGGGGGTAACAGATACGCAGTATTTT. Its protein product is CASSLSAGVTDTQYF.

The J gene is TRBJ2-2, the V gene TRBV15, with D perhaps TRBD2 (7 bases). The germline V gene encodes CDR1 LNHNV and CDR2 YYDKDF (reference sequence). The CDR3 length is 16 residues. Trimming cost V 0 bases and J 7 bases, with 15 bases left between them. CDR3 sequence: CATSRDPGASGGELFF. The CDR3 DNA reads TGTGCCACCAGCAGAGATCCGGGGGCTAGCGGCGGGGAGCTGTTTTTT.

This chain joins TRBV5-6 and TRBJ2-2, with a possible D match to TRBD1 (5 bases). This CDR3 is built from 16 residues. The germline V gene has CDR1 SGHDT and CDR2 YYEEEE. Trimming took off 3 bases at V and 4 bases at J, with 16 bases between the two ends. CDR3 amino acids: CASSWISQGFTGELFF. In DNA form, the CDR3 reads TGTGCCAGCAGCTGGATCAGTCAGGGTTTCACCGGGGAGCTGTTTTTT.

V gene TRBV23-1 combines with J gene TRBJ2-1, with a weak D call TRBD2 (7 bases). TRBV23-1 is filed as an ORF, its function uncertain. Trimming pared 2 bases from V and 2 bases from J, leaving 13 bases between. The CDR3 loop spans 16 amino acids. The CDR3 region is CASSQVAGDTYNEQFF. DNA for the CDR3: TGCGCCAGCAGTCAAGTTGCGGGGGACACCTACAATGAGCAGTTCTTC.

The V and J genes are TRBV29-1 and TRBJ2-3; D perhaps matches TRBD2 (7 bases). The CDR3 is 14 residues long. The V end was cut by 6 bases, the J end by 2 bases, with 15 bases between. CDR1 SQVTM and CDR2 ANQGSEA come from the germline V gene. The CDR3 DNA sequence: TGCAGCGTGGGGGCGGGGGTGTCCACAGATACGCAGTATTTT. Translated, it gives CSVGAGVSTDTQYF.

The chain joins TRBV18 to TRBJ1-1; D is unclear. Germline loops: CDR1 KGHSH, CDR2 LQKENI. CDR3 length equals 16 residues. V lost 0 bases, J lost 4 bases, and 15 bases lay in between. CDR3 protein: CASSPPAPVLSTEAFF. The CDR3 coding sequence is TGTGCCAGCTCACCACCGGCGCCGGTCTTGAGCACTGAAGCTTTCTTT.

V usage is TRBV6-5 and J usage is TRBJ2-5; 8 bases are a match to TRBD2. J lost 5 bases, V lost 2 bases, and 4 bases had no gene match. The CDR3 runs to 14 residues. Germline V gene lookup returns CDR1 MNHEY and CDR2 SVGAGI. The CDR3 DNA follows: TGTGCCAGCAGTTACATCGGCGGGGGGGAGACCCAGTACTTC. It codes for CASSYIGGGETQYF.

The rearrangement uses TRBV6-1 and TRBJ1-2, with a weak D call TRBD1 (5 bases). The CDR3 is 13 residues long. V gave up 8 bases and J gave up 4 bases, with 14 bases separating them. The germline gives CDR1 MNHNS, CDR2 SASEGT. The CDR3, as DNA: TGTGCCAGCCCCGGGGGTCGCGGCTATGGCTACACCTTC. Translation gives CASPGGRGYGYTF.

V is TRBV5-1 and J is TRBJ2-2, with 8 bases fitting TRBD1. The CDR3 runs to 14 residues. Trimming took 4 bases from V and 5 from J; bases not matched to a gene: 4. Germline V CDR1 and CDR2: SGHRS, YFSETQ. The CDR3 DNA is TGCGCCAGCAGCACGGACAGGGCTACCGGGGAGCTGTTTTTT. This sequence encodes CASSTDRATGELFF.

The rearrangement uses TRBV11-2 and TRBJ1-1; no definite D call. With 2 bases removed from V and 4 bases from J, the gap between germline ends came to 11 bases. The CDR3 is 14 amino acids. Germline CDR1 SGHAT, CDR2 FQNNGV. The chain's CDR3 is CASSLQEGITEAFF. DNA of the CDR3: TGTGCCAGCAGCTTACAGGAAGGTATCACTGAAGCTTTCTTT.

The CDR3 nucleotides are TGCGCCAGCAGCCGCGCTAGCGGGGGGCGAGAGACCCAGTACTTC. It yields the protein CASSRASGGRETQYF. V is TRBV5-1 and J is TRBJ2-5; 11 bases are shared with TRBD2. This CDR3 spans 15 amino acids. Germline V gene lookup returns CDR1 SGHRS and CDR2 YFSETQ. Trimming took 4 bases from V and 4 from J; bases not matched to a gene: 6.

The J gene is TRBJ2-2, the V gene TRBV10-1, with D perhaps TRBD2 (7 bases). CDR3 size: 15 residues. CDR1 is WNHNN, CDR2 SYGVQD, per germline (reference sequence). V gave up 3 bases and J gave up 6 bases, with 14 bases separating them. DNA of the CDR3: TGCGCCAGCAGTGACACCGGGGAGGGGGCCGGGGAGCTGTTTTTT. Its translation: CASSDTGEGAGELFF.

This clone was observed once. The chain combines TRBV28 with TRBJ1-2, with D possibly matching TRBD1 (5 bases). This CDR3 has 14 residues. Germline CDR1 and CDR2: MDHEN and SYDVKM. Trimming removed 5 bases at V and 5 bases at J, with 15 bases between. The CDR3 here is CASSPITGYYGYTF. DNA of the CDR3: TGTGCCAGCAGTCCCATCACAGGATATTATGGCTACACCTTC.

The CDR3 is CATSRAGHSETQYF. Here the CDR3 DNA reads TGTGCCACCAGCAGAGCGGGACACTCAGAGACCCAGTACTTC. This rearrangement joins TRBV15 to TRBJ2-5; possibly TRBD1 for D (6 bases). The CDR3 has 14 residues. Trimming pared 1 base from V and 4 bases from J, leaving 10 bases between. Germline assignment: CDR1 LNHNV and CDR2 YYDKDF (reference sequence).

CDR3 sequence reads: CASSYSPREQGAGYTF. As DNA, the CDR3 is TGTGCCAGCAGTTACTCACCCCGGGAACAGGGGGCTGGCTACACCTTC. The V and J genes are TRBV6-5 and TRBJ1-2, with 9 nucleotides matching TRBD1. This CDR3 is built from 16 residues. Germline CDR1 and CDR2: MNHEY and SVGAGI. The V gene end was trimmed by 0 bases and the J gene end by 7 bases; junction bases not matched to a gene: 9.

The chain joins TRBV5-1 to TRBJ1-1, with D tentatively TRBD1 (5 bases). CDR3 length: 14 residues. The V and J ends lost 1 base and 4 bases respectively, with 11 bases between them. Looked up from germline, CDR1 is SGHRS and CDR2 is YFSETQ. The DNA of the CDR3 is TGCGCCAGCAGCTTGTTCGACAGCAGCACTGAAGCTTTCTTT. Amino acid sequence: CASSLFDSSTEAFF.

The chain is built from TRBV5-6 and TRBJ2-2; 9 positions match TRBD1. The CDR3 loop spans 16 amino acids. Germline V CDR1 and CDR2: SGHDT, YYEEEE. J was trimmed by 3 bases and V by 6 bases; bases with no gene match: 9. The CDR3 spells CASTLLGTGYTGELFF. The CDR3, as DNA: TGTGCCAGCACGCTCTTGGGGACAGGGTACACCGGGGAGCTGTTTTTT.